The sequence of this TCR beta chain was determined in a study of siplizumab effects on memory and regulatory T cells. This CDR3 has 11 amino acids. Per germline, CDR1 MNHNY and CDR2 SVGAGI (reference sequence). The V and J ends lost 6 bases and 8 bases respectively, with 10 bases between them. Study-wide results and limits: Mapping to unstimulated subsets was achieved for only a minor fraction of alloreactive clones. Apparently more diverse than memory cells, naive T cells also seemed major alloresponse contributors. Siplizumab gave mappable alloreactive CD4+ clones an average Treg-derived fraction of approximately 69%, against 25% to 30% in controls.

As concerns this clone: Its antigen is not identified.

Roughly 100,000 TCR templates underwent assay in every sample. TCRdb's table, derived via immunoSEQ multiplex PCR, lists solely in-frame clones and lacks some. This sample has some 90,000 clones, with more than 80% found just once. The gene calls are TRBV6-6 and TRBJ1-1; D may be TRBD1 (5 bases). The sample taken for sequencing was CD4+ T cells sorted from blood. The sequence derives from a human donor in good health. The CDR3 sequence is CASRKRTEAFF. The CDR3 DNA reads TGTGCCAGCAGGAAAAGGACAGAAGCTTTCTTT.